This TCR beta chain comes out of a study of blood T cell repertoires in COVID-19 (TCRdb year 2020). At the level of the whole study: Samples from collaborators originated in the United States, Italy and Spain and spanned both the acute and convalescent phases of COVID-19. The material from the prospective study consisted of cDNA or gDNA derived from T cells, B-cell-depleted T cells, or PBMCs. The dataset comprised deeply sampled blood TCRbeta repertoires from subjects exposed to, actively infected with, or recovered from COVID-19. The repertoires were released in a freely available public database meant as a resource for research on the immune response to SARS-CoV-2. The samples were drawn from the first 160 participants of the ongoing ImmuneRACE study and from some 1,300 subjects provided by 6 global collaborators. A de-identified subject ID, COVID-19 status, age in years and sex were almost always included in the sample metadata. Where available, HLA class I and class II types were taken from metadata supplied by the sample provider and were not determined by assay-based typing.

To note about this clone: The specificity of this receptor is unknown. No per-base quality is available; no much larger clone lies one base away.

The collaborating institutions used their own protocols to collect whole blood in K2EDTA tubes. For TCRbeta analysis, collaborator samples were shipped as frozen whole blood, as isolated PBMCs, or as DNA extracted from either sample type. The junction carries 17 bases between V and J, which are trimmed by 7 bases and 4 bases respectively. The CDR3 spans 15 residues, from the cysteine through the phenylalanine. Just CDR3 DNA is preserved here, 45 bases in frame from base 1. From a lookup of the germline V gene, CDR1 and CDR2 are MNHEY and SVGAGI. Results the study describes overall, beyond this receptor: The amount of clinical and demographic metadata varied by source and participant and was provided uncurated.

TCRbeta CDR3 regions were amplified from genomic DNA by means of the immunoSEQ Assay, a bias-controlled multiplex PCR. Under the source paper's analysis protocol: The number of nucleated cells in each sample was estimated by amplification of reference gene primers within the assay. To quantify the absolute abundance of each unique TCRbeta CDR3 rearrangement, sequence reads were collapsed and filtered. For each sample, productive Simpson clonality was calculated as the square root of Simpson's diversity index over productive rearrangements. As stored in TCRdb, this immuneACCESS dataset retains in-frame rearrangements with V and J assigned. A fraction of the clones does not appear; measured against another copy, unresolved V genes explain less than half of the discrepancy, and the remainder lacks a known reason. The V and J calls and clone size come from that table; D and trimming were worked out from the DNA. The sample includes about 160,000 clones, with around 90% observed a single time. The biggest ten clones account for about 4% of the sample.

What was sequenced was peripheral blood. The rearrangement joined TRBV6-5 to TRBJ1-3; too little of a D gene remains to name it. The TCR originated in a woman aged 55-70 years with active or convalescent COVID-19. Read as DNA, the sequence is TGTGCCAGCACCGCAGAGGACCCGGGAGGAAACACCATATATTTT. Its translation is CASTAEDPGGNTIYF.